These 12 T cell receptor beta chains share one sample of origin, sequenced in a study of shared clonotypes between healthy human individuals. The method was immunoSEQ multiplex PCR; TCRdb's version includes in-frame clones alone and lacks a portion of them. The table includes about 2.4 million clones, more than 80% detected once. Sequenced: naive CD4+ T cells sorted from blood. Indicated subset: CD45RA+ positively selected. These receptors all come from a man aged 18 to 35 in good health.

The V call is TRBV5-4, the J call TRBJ1-4; TRBD1 agrees at 8 bases. V was pared by 4 bases and J by 10 bases, with 6 bases of the junction left unmatched. CDR1 and CDR2 from the germline V gene are SGHNT and YYREEE (reference sequence). The CDR3 length is 13 residues. This chain's CDR3 is CASSVDRGGKLFF. As DNA, the CDR3 is TGTGCCAGCAGCGTAGACAGGGGCGGAAAACTGTTTTTT. The whole variable domain, remainder taken from reference TRBV5-4 and TRBJ1-4, is ETGVTQSPTHLIKTRGQQVTLRCSSQSGHNTVSWYQQALGQGPQFIFQYYREEENGRGNFPPRFSGLQFPNYSSELNVNALELDDSALYLCASSVDRGGKLFFGSGTQLSVL.

The chain has TRBV5-6 and TRBJ2-1; 8 nucleotides match TRBD2. The CDR3 is 11 residues long. The germline CDR1 and CDR2 sequences are SGHDT and YYEEEE. CDR3 coding DNA: TGTGGCCTAGCGGGCCACAATGAGCAGTTCTTC. Protein: CGLAGHNEQFF. The full variable domain, completed using reference TRBV5-6 and TRBJ2-1, is DAGVTQSPTHLIKTRGQQVTLRCSPKSGHDTVSWYQQALGQGPQFIFQYYEEEERQRGNFPDRFSGHQFPNYSSELNVNALLLGDSALYLCGLAGHNEQFFGPGTRLTVL.

This sequence joins TRBV15 and TRBJ2-2; tentatively, D is TRBD2 (6 bases). V was clipped by 4 bases and J by 2 bases, with 11 bases between them. The CDR3 runs 15 residues. CDR1 is LNHNV, CDR2 YYDKDF, per germline (reference sequence). DNA for the CDR3: TGTGCCACCAGCAAGGAACTAGCCAACACCGGGGAGCTGTTTTTT. Its protein product is CATSKELANTGELFF.

V is TRBV12-5 and J is TRBJ2-2; 8 bases are shared with TRBD2. The CDR3 contains 20 residues. The ends lost 4 bases at V and 1 base at J; junction bases unmatched: 17. Germline assignment: CDR1 LGHNT and CDR2 FRNRAP. Here the CDR3 DNA reads TGTGCTAGTGGTTCACTAGCGGACCTATCTGATATTTTGAACACCGGGGAGCTGTTTTTT. Its translation is CASGSLADLSDILNTGELFF.

A few counts support this clone. The same CDR3 arises from other DNA sequences in this sample as well. The genes are TRBV5-1 and TRBJ1-2, with TRBD1 as a possible D gene (5 bases). The V end was cut by 0 bases, the J end by 4 bases, with 10 bases between. The CDR3 extends over 14 amino acids. Germline CDR1 SGHRS, CDR2 YFSETQ. The CDR3 loop reads CASSLDGGGYGYTF. The CDR3 bases are TGCGCCAGCAGCTTGGACGGGGGTGGCTATGGCTACACCTTC.

CDR3 bases: TGTGCCAGCAGTGGCGGTCGGCAGGGCATTGAAAAACTGTTTTTT. This sequence encodes CASSGGRQGIEKLFF. The genes are TRBV19 and TRBJ1-4; D is possibly TRBD1 (5 bases). V was cut by 9 bases and J by 7 bases, with 21 bases left in between. The length of the CDR3 is 15 residues. The germline V gene has CDR1 LNHDA and CDR2 SQIVND (reference sequence).

This chain uses TRBV15 with TRBJ2-4; 9 nucleotides agree with TRBD2. The germline V gene has CDR1 LNHNV and CDR2 YYDKDF (reference sequence). V lost 5 bases to trimming and J lost 1 base; unmatched junction nucleotides: 18. The CDR3 covers 20 residues. This CDR3 is CATSLTPTSGFQRAKNIQYF. For the CDR3, the DNA is TGTGCCACCAGCCTAACCCCTACTAGCGGGTTTCAGAGGGCCAAAAACATTCAGTACTTC.

CDR3: CASSWLTGGVETQYF. As DNA, the CDR3 is TGTGCCAGCAGTTGGTTGACAGGAGGTGTGGAGACCCAGTACTTC. The chain recombines TRBV6-5 with TRBJ2-5, with D possibly TRBD1 on 6 matching bases. Germline CDR1 reads MNHEY; CDR2 reads SVGAGI. The CDR3 extends over 15 amino acids. V lost 4 bases and J 5 bases, leaving 17 bases between the germline ends.

This chain connects TRBV27 to TRBJ2-2, with D perhaps TRBD2 (7 bases). Deletions cut 2 bases from V and 4 bases from J, with 14 bases between. Germline CDR1 is MNHEY and CDR2 is SMNVEV (reference sequence). CDR3 length: 16 residues. The chain's CDR3 is CASSLEGGARTGELFF. As DNA, the CDR3 is TGTGCCAGCAGTTTAGAGGGGGGGGCGCGCACCGGGGAGCTGTTTTTT.

The chain recombines TRBV7-2 with TRBJ2-3, with unresolved D. CDR3 length: 15 residues. CDR1 is SGHTA, CDR2 FQGNSA, per germline. Trimming took 1 base from V and 5 from J, leaving 13 bases between them. CDR3 protein: CASSLVVIRGDTQYF. CDR3 in DNA: TGTGCCAGCAGCTTAGTGGTCATAAGAGGAGATACGCAGTATTTT. Full variable domain (outside the CDR3, taken from reference TRBV7-2 and TRBJ2-3): GAGVSQSPSNKVTEKGKDVELRCDPISGHTALYWYRQSLGQGLEFLIYFQGNSAPDKSGLPSDRFSAERTGGSVSTLTIQRTQQEDSAVYLCASSLVVIRGDTQYFGPGTRLTVL.

The chain uses TRBV2 and TRBJ1-4; 8 bases line up with TRBD1. V gave up 4 bases and J gave up 3 bases; unmatched junction bases: 4. Looked up from germline, CDR1 is SNHLY and CDR2 is FYNNEI. The CDR3 consists of 15 residues. In DNA form, the CDR3 reads TGTGCCAGCAGTGCAGGGGGCATCGCTAATGAAAAACTGTTTTTT. It yields the protein CASSAGGIANEKLFF.

This chain connects TRBV6-5 to TRBJ1-1; weak D call: TRBD1 (5 bases). This CDR3 has 15 residues. Trimming removed 0 bases from V and 3 bases from J, with 11 bases in between. Germline V gene data show CDR1 as MNHEY and CDR2 as SVGAGI. CDR3 in amino acids: CASSYSKGTYTEAFF. In nucleotides, the CDR3 is TGTGCCAGCAGTTACTCGAAGGGGACTTACACTGAAGCTTTCTTT.